This TCR beta chain was identified during a study of beta chain features in type 1 diabetes. Since all of the isolated RNA was reverse transcribed, expressed TCRB transcripts were what got sequenced. Sequencing was performed with immunoSEQ multiplex PCR; in TCRdb, only in-frame clones are kept and a portion is missing. Among fewer than 350,000 clones listed, 15% were seen once. With respect to this clone: Its target is not known.

Overall study findings and caveats: TCRB CDR3s were moderately but significantly shorter in Type 1 diabetes patients in all four CD4+ subsets.

This receptor was taken from a man younger than 35 with type 1 diabetes. The sample consisted of naive CD4+ T cells from blood.

CDR3 region: CASSVEGGWTGNTIYF. The CDR3 DNA follows: TGTGCCAGCAGCGTAGAAGGAGGGTGGACTGGAAACACCATATATTTT. The V call is TRBV9, the J call TRBJ1-3, with unresolved D. The V end was cut by 0 bases, the J end by 2 bases, with 12 bases between. Germline CDR1 is SGDLS and CDR2 is YYNGEE. There are 16 residues in the CDR3. Variable domain in full (rest from reference TRBV9 and TRBJ1-3): DSGVTQTPKHLITATGQRVTLRCSPRSGDLSVYWYQQSLDQGLQFLIQYYNGEERAKGNILERFSAQQFPDLHSELNLSSLELGDSALYFCASSVEGGWTGNTIYFGEGSWLTVV.